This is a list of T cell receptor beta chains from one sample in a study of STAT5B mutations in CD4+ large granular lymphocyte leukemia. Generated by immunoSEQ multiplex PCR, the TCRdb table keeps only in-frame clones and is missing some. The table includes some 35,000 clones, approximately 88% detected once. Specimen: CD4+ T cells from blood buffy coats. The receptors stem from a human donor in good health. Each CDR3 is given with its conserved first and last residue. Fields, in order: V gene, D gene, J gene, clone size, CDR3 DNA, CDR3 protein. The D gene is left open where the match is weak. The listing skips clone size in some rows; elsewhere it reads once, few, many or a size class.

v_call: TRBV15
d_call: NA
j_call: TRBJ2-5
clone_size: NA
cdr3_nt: TGTGCCACCAGCAGAGGGAATGGGGGGCCAGAGACCCAGTACTTC
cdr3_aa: CATSRGNGGPETQYF

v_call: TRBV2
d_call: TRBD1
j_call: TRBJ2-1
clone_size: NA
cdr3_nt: TGTGCCAGCAGTGAGCTGGGCAGGGGGTCCAATGAGCAGTTCTTC
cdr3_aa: CASSELGRGSNEQFF

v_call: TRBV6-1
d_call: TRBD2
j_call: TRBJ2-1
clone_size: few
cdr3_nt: TGTGCCAGCAGTGTAGAACTAGCGAACAATGAGCAGTTCTTC
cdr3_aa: CASSVELANNEQFF

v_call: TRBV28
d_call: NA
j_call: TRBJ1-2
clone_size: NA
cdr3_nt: TGTGCCAGCAGTTTATCGACCGGGAGGATTAACTATGGCTACACCTTC
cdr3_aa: CASSLSTGRINYGYTF

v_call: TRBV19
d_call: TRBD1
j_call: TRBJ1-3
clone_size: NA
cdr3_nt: TGTGCCAGTACCGACAGGGTTGGAAACACCATATATTTT
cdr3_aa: CASTDRVGNTIYF

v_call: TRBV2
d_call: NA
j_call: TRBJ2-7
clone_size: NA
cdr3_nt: TGTGCCAGCAACCCCCGGTCACCAGGGATATTGTACTTC
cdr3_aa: CASNPRSPGILYF

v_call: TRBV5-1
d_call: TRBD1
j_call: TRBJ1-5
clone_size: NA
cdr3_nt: TGCGCCAGCAGCTTGGGGACAGGGGCCACCTTCAATCAGCCCCAGCATTTT
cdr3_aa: CASSLGTGATFNQPQHF

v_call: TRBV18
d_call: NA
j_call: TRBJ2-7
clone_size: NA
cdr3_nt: TGTGCCAGCTCACCTGGGCCGAGCGACGAGCAGTACTTC
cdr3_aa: CASSPGPSDEQYF

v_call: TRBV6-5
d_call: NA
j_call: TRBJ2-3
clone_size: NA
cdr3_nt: TGTGCCAGCCCCATGTTGGGATGCAGGTCTCCTACGCAGTATTTT
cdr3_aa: CASPMLGCRSPTQYF

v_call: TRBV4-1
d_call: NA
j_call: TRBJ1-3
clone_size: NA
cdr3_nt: TGCGCCAGCAGCCAACTAAGGGATAGAAGCTCTGGAAACACCATATATTTT
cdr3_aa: CASSQLRDRSSGNTIYF

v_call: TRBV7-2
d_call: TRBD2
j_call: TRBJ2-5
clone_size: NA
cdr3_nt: TGTGCCAGCAGCTTAGGGGGGGGACTACGCAAGACCCAGTACTTC
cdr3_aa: CASSLGGGLRKTQYF

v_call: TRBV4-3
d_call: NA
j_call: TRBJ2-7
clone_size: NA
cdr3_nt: TGCGCCAGCAGCCAAGAACGGGGGTGGGGTTCCGAGCAGTACTTC
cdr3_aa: CASSQERGWGSEQYF

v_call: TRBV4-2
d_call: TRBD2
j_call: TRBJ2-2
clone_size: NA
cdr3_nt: TGTGCCAGCAGCCAACCTAGCGGGAGCTTGAACACCGGGGAGCTGTTTTTT
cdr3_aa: CASSQPSGSLNTGELFF

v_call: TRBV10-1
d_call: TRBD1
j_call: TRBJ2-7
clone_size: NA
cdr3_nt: TGCGCCAGCAGTGAGTCCGGGACAGTCTACGAGCAGTACTTC
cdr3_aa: CASSESGTVYEQYF

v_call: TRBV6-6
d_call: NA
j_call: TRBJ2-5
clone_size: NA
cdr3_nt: TGTGCCAGCAGACAGACAGGCCGTTACGGGACCCAGTACTTC
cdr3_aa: CASRQTGRYGTQYF

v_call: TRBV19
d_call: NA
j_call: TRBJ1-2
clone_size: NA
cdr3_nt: TGTGCCAGTATCTCCCGGGAAGCTAACTATGGCTACACCTTC
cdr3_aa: CASISREANYGYTF

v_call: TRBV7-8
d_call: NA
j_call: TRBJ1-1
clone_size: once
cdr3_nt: TGTGCCAGCGGTTCCAGGGTTAGTGGGACTGAAGCTTTCTTT
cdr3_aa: CASGSRVSGTEAFF

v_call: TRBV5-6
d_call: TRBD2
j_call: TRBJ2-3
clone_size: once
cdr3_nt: TGTGCCAGCGCCCCGGGACTAGCTCCGACTGGCACAGATACGCAGTATTTT
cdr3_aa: CASAPGLAPTGTDTQYF

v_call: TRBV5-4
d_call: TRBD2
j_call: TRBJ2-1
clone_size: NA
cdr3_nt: TGTGCCAGCAGCTTGGGTAGCGGGGGTTACAATGAGCAGTTCTTC
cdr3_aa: CASSLGSGGYNEQFF

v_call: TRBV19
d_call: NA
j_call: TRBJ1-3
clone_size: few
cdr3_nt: TGTGCCAGTAGTCCGGGAGACACCATATATTTT
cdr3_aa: CASSPGDTIYF

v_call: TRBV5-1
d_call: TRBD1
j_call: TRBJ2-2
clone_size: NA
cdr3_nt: TGCGCCAGCAGCTCCTTCGCCGGGACAGGGAACACCGGGGAGCTGTTTTTT
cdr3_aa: CASSSFAGTGNTGELFF

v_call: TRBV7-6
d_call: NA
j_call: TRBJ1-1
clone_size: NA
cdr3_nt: TGTGCCAGCAGCCCCCTCGTGGCGGAGAACACTGAAGCTTTCTTT
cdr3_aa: CASSPLVAENTEAFF

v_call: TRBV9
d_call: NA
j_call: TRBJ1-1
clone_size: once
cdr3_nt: TGTGCCAGCAGCTCGGAAACTGAAGCTTTCTTT
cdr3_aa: CASSSETEAFF

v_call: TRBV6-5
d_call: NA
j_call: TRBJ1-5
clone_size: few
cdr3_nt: TGTGCCAGCAGCCCCCGGGACAATCAGCCCCAGCATTTT
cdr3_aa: CASSPRDNQPQHF

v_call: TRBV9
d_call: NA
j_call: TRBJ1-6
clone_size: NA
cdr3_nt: TGTGCCAGCAGCCCCGGTAATTCACCCCTCCACTTT
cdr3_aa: CASSPGNSPLHF

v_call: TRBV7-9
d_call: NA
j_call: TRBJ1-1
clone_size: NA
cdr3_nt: TGTGCCAGCAGCCCGGGGAGGGACACCGGGAACACTGAAGCTTTCTTT
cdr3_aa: CASSPGRDTGNTEAFF

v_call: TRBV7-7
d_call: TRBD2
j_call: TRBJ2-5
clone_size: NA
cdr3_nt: TGTGCCAGCAGCTCGGGGGGAGGTTGGGAGACCCAGTACTTC
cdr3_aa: CASSSGGGWETQYF

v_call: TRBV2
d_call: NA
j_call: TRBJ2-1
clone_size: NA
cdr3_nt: TGTGCCACAACAGGGTTTAATGAGCAGTTCTTC
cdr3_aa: CATTGFNEQFF

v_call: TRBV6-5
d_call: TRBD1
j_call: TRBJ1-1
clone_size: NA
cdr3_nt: TGTGCCAGCAGAAAGACAGGGCTTCTTGAAGCTTTCTTT
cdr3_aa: CASRKTGLLEAFF

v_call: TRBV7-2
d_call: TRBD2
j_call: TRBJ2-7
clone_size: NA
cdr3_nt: TGTGCCAGCAGCCCTAGCGGGGGGCCCTCCTACGAGCAGTACTTC
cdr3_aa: CASSPSGGPSYEQYF

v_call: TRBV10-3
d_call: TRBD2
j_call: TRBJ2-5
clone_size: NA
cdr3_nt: TGTGCCATCAGTGAGTCTGTGAGCGGGGGCCGAAAAGAGACCCAGTACTTC
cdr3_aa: CAISESVSGGRKETQYF

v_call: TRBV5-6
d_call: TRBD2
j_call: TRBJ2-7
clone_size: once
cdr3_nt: TGTGCCAGCAGACTGGGGGGGTCCAGCGGGGTTTCCTACGAGCAGTACTTC
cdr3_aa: CASRLGGSSGVSYEQYF

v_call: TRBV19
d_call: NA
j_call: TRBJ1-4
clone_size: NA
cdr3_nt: TGTGCCAGTAGTATCGGGCGGTCCCCGGCGACTAATGAAAAACTGTTTTTT
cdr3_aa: CASSIGRSPATNEKLFF

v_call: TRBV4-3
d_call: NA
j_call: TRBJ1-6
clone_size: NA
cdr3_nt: TGCGCCAGCAGCCAAGAGGGGAGGCCAGCAAATTCACCCCTCCACTTT
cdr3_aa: CASSQEGRPANSPLHF

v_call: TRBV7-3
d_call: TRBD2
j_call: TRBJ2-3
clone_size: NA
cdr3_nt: TGTGCCAGCAGATTAGCGGGAGGACACACAGATACGCAGTATTTT
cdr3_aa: CASRLAGGHTDTQYF

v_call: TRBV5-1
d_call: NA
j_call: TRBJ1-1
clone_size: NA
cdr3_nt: TGCGCCAGCAGCTTGGCCTACGGGGGCACTGAAGCTTTCTTT
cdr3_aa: CASSLAYGGTEAFF

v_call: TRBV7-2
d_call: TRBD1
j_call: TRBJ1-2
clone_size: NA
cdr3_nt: TGTGCCAGCAGCTCCTCCGGGACAGGGTATGGCTACACCTTC
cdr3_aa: CASSSSGTGYGYTF

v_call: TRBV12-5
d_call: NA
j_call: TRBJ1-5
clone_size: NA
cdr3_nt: TGTGCTAGTGGCCACCGCCGGGTTGTTAGCAATCAGCCCCAGCATTTT
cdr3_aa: CASGHRRVVSNQPQHF

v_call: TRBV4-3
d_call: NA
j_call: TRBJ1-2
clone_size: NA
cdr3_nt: TGCGCCAGCAGCCAAGAGGTGGCAGTGGCTAACTATGGCTACACCTTC
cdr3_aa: CASSQEVAVANYGYTF

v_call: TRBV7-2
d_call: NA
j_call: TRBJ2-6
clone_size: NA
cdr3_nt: TGTGCCAGCAGCCTACTCCTCTCTGGGGCCAACGTCCTGACTTTC
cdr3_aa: CASSLLLSGANVLTF

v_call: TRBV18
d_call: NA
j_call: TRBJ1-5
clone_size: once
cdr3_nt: TGTGCCAGCTCACCATTCGACGACAGGCCCCAGCATTTT
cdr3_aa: CASSPFDDRPQHF

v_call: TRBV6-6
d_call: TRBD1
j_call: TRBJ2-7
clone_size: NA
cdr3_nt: TGTGCCAGCAGTGGGGGACAGGGTCCTCCTGGAGAGCAGTACTTC
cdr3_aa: CASSGGQGPPGEQYF

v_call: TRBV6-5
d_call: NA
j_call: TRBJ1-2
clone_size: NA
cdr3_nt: TGTGCCAGCAGGAGAGAGACAGAGATCTATGGCTACACCTTC
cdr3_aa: CASRRETEIYGYTF

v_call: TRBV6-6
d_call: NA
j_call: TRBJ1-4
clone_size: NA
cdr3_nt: TGTGCCAGCAGTTACTCGAGCGAGGGGGAAAAACTGTTTTTT
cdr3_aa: CASSYSSEGEKLFF

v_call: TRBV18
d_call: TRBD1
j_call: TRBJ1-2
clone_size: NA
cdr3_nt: TGTGCCAGCTCCCCCGGGACAGGCTATGGCTACACCTTC
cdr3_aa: CASSPGTGYGYTF

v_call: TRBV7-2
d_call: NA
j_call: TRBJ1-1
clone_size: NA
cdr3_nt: TGTGCCAGCAGCCCGAGCATACACATTGGGGCTTTCTTT
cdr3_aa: CASSPSIHIGAFF

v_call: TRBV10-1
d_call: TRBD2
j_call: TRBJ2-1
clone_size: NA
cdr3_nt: TGCGCCAGCGCTCTAGCGGGAGGCTCCTACAATGAGCAGTTCTTC
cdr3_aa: CASALAGGSYNEQFF

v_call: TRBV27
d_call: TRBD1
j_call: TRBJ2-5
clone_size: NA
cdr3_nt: TGTGCCACCCGCCGGGACAGGGGACTAGAGACCCAGTACTTC
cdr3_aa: CATRRDRGLETQYF

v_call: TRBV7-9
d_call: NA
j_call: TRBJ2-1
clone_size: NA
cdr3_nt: TGTGCCAGCAGCCCGCACAGCGGCAACCAGTTCTTC
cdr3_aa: CASSPHSGNQFF

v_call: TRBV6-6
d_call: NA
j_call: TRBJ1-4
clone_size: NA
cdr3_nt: TGTGCCAGCAATTCGCTGGGGGATGAAAAACTGTTTTTT
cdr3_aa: CASNSLGDEKLFF

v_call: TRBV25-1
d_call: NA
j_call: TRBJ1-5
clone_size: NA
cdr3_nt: TGTGCCAGCAGTGTTATGTATAGCAATCAGCCCCAGCATTTT
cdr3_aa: CASSVMYSNQPQHF

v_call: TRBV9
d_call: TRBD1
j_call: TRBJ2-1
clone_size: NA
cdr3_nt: TGTGCCAGCAGCACGACAGGGAGCTCCTACAATGAGCAGTTCTTC
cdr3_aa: CASSTTGSSYNEQFF

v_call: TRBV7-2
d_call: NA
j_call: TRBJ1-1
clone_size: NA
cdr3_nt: TGTGCCAGCAGCTCAGGACAGAACACTGAAGCTTTCTTT
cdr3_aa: CASSSGQNTEAFF

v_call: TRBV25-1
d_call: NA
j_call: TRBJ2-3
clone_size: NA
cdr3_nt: NA
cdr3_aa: CATSVARGSEYF

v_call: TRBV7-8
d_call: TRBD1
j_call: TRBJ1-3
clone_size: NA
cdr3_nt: TGTGCCAGCAGGGGCCAGGGGGCAACGAGTGGAAACACCATATATTTT
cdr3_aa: CASRGQGATSGNTIYF